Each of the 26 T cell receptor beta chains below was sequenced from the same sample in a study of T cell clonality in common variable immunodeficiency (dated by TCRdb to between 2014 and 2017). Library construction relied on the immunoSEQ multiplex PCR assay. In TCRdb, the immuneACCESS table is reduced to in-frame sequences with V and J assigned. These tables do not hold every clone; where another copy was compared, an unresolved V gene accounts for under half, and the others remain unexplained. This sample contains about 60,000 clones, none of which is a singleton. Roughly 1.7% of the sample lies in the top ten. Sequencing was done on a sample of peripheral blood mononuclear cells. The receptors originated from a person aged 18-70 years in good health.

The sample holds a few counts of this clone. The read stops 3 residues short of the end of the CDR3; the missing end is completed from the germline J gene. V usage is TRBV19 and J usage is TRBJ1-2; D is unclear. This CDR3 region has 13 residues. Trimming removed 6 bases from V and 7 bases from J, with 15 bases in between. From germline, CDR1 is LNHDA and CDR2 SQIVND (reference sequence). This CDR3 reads CASSPGLGGGYTF. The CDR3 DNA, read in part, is TGTGCCAGTAGCCCGGGTCTCGGCGGTGGC.

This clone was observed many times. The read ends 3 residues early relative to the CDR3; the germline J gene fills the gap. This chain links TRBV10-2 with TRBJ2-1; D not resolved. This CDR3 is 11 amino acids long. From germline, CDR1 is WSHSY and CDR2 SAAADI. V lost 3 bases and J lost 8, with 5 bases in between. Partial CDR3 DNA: TGCGCCAGCAGTGATCCAGATGAG. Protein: CASSDPDE. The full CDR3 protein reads CASSDPDEQFF.

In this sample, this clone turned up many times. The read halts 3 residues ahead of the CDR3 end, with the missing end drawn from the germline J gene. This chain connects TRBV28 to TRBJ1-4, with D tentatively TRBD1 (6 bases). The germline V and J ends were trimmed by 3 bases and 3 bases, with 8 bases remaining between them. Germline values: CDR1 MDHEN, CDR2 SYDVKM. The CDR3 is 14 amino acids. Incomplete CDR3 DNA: TGTGCCAGCAGTTTCAGGGGCCCTAATGAAAAA. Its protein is CASSFRGPNEK. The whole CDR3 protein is CASSFRGPNEKLFF.

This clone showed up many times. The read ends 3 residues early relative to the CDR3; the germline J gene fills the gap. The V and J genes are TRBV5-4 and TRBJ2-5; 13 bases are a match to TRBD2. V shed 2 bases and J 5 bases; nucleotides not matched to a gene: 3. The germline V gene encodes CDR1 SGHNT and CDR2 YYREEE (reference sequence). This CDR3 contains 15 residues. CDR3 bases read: TGTGCCAGCAGCTTAGGACTAGCGGGAGATGAGACC. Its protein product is CASSLGLAGDET. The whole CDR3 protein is CASSLGLAGDETQYF. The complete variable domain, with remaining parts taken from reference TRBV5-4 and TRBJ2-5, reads ETGVTQSPTHLIKTRGQQVTLRCSSQSGHNTVSWYQQALGQGPQFIFQYYREEENGRGNFPPRFSGLQFPNYSSELNVNALELDDSALYLCASSLGLAGDETQYFGPGTRLLVL.

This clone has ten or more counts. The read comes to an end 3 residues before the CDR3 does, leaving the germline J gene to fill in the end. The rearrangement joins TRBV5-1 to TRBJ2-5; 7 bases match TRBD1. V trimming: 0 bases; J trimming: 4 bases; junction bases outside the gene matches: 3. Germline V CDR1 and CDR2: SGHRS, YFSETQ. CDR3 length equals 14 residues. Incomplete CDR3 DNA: TGCGCCAGCAGCTTGGGACAGGGTGGAGAGACC. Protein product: CASSLGQGGET. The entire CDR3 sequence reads CASSLGQGGETQYF. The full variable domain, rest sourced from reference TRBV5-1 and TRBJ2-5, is KAGVTQTPRYLIKTRGQQVTLSCSPISGHRSVSWYQQTPGQGLQFLFEYFSETQRNKGNFPGRFSGRQFSNSRSEMNVSTLELGDSALYLCASSLGQGGETQYFGPGTRLLVL.

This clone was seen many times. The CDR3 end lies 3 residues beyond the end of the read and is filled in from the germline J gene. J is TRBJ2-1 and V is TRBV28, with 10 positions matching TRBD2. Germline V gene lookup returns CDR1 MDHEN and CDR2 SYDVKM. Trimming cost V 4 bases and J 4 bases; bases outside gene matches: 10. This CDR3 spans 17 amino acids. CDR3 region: CASSSLTSGQPYNEQFF. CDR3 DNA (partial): TGTGCCAGCAGTTCCCTGACTAGCGGGCAACCTTACAATGAG.

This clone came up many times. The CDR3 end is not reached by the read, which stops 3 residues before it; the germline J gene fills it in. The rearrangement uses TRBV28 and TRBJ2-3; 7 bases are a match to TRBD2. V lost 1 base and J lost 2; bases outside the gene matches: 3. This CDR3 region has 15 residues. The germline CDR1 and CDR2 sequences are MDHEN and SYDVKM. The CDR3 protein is CASSLSLAPTDTQYF. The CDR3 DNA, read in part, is TGTGCCAGCAGTTTATCACTAGCGCCCACAGATACG.

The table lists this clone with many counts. CDR3: CSASGTSVNEQFF. CDR3 DNA, as far as it was read: TGCAGTGCTAGTGGGACTAGCGTCAATGAG. This chain uses TRBV20-1 with TRBJ2-1, with 10 bases lining up with TRBD2. The read terminates 3 residues before the CDR3 end, so the remaining end is supplied by the germline J gene. Germline CDR1 reads DFQATT; CDR2 reads SNEGSKA (reference sequence). V dropped 3 bases and J dropped 6; count of bases not matched to a gene: 2. CDR3 length: 13 residues.

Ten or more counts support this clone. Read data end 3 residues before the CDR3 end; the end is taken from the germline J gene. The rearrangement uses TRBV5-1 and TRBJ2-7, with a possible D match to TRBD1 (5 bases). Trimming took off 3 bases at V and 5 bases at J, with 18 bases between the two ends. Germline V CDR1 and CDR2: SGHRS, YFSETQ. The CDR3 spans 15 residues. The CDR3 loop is CASSYGHLGNHEQYF. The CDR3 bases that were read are TGCGCCAGCAGCTACGGACACCTGGGCAACCACGAG.

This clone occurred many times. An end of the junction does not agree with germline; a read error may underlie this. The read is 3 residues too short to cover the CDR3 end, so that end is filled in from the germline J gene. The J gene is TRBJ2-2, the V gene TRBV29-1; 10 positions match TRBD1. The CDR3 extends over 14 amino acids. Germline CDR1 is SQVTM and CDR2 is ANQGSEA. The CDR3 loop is CNVRTGGDTGELFF. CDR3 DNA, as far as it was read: TGCAACGTTCGGACAGGGGGGGACACCGGGGAG.

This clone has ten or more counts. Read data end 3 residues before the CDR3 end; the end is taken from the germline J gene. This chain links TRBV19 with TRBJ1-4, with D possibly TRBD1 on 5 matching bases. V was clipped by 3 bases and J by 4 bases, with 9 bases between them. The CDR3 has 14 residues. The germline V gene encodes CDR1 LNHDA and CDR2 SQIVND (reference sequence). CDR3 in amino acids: CASSITGVNEKLFF. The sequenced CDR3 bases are TGTGCCAGTAGTATCACGGGGGTTAATGAAAAA.

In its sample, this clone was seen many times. The CDR3 sequence: CASSDKLAGIVYNEQFF. The DNA read from the CDR3 is TGTGCCAGCAGCGACAAACTAGCGGGAATCGTCTACAATGAG. This chain links TRBV7-8 with TRBJ2-1; 10 nucleotides agree with TRBD2. The sequence runs out 3 residues before the end of the CDR3; the remainder is reconstructed from the germline J gene. J was trimmed by 3 bases and V by 5 bases; bases with no gene match: 10. Germline V gene lookup returns CDR1 SGHVS and CDR2 FQNEAQ. The CDR3 contains 17 residues. Drawing the rest from reference TRBV7-8 and TRBJ2-1, the complete variable domain is GAGVSQSPRYKVAKRGQDVALRCDPISGHVSLFWYQQALGQGPEFLTYFQNEAQLDKSGLPSDRFFAERPEGSVSTLKIQRTQQEDSAVYLCASSDKLAGIVYNEQFFGPGTRLTVL.

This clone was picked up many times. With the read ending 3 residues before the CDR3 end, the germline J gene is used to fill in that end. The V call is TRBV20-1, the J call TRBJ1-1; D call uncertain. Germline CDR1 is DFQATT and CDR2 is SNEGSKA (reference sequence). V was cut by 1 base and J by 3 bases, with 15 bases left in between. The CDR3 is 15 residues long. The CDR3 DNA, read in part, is TGCAGTGCTAGAGCCCAAAATATCTATTACACTGAA. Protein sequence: CSARAQNIYYTE. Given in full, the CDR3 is CSARAQNIYYTEAFF.

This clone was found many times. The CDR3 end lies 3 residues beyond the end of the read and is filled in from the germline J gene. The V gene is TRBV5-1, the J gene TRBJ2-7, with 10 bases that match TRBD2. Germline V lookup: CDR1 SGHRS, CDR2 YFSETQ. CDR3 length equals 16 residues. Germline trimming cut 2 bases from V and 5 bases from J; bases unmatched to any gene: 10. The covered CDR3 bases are TGCGCCAGCAGCTTTGGAGTAGGGCTAGCGGGAGACGAG. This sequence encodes CASSFGVGLAGDE. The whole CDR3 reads CASSFGVGLAGDEQYF.

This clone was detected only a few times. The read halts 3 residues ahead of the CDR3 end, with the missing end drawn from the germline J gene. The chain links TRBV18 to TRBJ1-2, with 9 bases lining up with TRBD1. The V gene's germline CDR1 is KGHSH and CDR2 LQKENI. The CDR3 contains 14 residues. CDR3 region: CASSPGQGYNDYTF. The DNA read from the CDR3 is TGTGCCAGCTCACCGGGACAGGGTTACAATGAC.

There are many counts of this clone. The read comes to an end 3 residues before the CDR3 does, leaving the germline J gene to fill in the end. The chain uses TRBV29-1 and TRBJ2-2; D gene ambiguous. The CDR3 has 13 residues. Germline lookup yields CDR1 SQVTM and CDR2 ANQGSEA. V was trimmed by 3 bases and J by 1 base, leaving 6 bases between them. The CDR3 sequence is CSVDRQNTGELFF. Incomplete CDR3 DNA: TGCAGCGTTGATAGACAGAACACCGGGGAG.

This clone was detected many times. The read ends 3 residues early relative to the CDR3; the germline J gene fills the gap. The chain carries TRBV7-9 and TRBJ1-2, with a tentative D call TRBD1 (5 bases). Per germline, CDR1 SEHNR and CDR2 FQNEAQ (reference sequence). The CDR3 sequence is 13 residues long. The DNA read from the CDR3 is TGTGCCAGCAGCTTAGAGAGCAGGGTCCGC. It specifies CASSLESRVR. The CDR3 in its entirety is CASSLESRVRYTF.

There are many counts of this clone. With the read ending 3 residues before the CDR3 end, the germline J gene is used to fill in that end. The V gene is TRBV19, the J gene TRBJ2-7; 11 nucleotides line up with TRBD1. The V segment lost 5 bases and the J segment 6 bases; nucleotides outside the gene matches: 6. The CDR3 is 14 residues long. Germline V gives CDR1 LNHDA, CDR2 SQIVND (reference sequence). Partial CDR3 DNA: TGTGCCAGTAGTGGGACAGGGGGGCTCTCCGAG. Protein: CASSGTGGLSE. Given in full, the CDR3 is CASSGTGGLSEQYF.

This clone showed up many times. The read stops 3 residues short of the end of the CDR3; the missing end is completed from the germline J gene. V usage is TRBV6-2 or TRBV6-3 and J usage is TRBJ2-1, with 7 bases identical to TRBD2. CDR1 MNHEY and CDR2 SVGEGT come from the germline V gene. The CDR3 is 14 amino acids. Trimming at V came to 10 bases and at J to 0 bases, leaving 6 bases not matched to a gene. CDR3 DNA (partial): TGTGCCACCAGGGAGGGGAACTCCTACAATGAG. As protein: CATREGNSYNE. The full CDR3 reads CATREGNSYNEQFF.

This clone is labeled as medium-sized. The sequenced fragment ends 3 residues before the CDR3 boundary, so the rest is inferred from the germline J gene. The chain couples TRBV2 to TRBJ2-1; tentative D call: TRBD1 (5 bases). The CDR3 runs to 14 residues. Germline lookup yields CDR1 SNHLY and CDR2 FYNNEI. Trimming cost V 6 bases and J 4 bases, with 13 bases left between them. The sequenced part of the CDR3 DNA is TGTGCCAGCAGCGGACACGTCTCATACAATGAG. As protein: CASSGHVSYNE. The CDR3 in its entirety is CASSGHVSYNEQFF.

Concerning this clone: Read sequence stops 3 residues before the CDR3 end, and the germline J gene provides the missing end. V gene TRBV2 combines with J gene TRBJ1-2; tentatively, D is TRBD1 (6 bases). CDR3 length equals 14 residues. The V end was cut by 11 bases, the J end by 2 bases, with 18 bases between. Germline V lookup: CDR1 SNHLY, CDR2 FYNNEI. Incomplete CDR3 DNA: TGTGCCGGCACCAGGGACACAACAAACTATGGC. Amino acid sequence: CAGTRDTTNYG. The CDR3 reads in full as CAGTRDTTNYGYTF.

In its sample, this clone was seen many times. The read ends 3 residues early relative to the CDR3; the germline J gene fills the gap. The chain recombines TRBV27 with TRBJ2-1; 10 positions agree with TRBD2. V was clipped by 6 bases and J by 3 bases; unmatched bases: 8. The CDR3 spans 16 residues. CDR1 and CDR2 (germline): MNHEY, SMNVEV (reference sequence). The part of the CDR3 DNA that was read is TGTGCCAGCAGACAACCTAGCGGGAGTCTCTACAATGAG. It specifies CASRQPSGSLYNE. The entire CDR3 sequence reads CASRQPSGSLYNEQFF.

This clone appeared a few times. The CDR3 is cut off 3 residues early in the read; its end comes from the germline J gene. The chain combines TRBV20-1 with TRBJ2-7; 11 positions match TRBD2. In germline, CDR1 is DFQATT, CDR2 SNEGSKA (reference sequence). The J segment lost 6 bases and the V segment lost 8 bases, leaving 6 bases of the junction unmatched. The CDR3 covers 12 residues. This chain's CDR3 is CSSVAGGSEQYF. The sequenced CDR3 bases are TGCAGTTCGGTAGCGGGAGGGAGCGAG.

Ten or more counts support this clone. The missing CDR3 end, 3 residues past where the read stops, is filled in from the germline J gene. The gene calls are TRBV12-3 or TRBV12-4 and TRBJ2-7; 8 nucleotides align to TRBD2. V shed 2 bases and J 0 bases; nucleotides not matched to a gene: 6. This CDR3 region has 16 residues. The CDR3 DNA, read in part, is TGTGCCAGCAGTTTAAGCGGGGGTGATCCCTCCTACGAG. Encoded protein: CASSLSGGDPSYE. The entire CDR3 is CASSLSGGDPSYEQYF.

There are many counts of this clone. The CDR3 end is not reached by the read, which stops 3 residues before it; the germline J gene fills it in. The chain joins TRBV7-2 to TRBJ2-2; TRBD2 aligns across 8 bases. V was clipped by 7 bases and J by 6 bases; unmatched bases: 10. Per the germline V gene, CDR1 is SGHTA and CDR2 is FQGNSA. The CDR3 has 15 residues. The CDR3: CASTFGTRSAGELFF. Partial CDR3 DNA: TGTGCCAGCACCTTCGGGACTAGAAGCGCCGGGGAG.

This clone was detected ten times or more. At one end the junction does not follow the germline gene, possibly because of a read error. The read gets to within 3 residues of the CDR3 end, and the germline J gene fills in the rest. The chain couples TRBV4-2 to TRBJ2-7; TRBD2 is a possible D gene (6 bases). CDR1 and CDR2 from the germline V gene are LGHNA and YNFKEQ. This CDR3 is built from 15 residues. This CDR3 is CASSQDWDSYYEQYF. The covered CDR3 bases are TGCGCCAGCAGCCAAGACTGGGACTCTTACTACGAG.